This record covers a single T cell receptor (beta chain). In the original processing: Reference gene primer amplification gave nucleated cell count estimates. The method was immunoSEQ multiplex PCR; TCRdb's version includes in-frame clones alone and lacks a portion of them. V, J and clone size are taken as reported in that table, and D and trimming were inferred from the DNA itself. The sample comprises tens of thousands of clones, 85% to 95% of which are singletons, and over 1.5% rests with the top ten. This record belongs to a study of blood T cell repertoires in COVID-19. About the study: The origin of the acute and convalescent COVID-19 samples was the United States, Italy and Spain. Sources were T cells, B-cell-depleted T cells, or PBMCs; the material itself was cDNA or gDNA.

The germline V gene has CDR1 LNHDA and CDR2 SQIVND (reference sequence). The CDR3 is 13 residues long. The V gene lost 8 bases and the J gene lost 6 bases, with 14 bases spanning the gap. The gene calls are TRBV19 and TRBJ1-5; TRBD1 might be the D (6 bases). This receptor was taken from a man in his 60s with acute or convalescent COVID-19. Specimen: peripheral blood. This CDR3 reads CASGLGGPQPQHF. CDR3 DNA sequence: TGTGCCAGTGGCCTGGGGGGGCCTCAGCCCCAGCATTTT.